The 23 T cell receptor beta chains below all came from one sample that was sequenced in a study (dated by TCRdb to between 2015 and 2016). Library preparation was by 5' RACE. The listed sequencing device is Illumina MiSeq. TCRdb's own reprocessing of the public reads used fastp at Q25 and MiXCR and kept productive beta chains. Rows merge per CDR3 protein into single entries with the most common DNA and genes. In this sample the table shows 8,600 or so distinct CDR3 sequences, roughly 50% of which occur a single time. The ten biggest clones cover over 6% of the sample. Cells that were CD4+CD25+CD127-/low were the ones isolated as Tregs. The sample comprised Tregs sorted from a lymph node. These receptors were collected from a female donor with breast cancer.

The chain is built from TRBV5-1 and TRBJ2-3, with 7 bases aligning to TRBD2. Trimming at V came to 4 bases and at J to 1 base, leaving 6 bases not matched to a gene. The CDR3 is 15 residues long. CDR1 SGHRS and CDR2 YFSETQ come from the germline V gene. The CDR3 coding sequence is TGCGCCAGCAGCGGCGGCGGGAGAGGCACAGATACGCAGTATTTT. Amino acids: CASSGGGRGTDTQYF.

Note on this clonotype: A much bigger clone sits one base away, suggesting this may be a read error. The CDR3, as DNA: TGCAGTGCTAGACCCGGGGACCCAGTAACCCAGTACTTC. Amino acids: CSARPGDPVTQYF. V usage is TRBV20-1 and J usage is TRBJ2-5, with D perhaps assigned TRBD1 or TRBD2 (5 bases each). The CDR3 runs 13 residues. Trimming stripped 2 bases from V and 8 bases from J, with 15 bases between. CDR1 is DFQATT, CDR2 SNEGSKA, per germline (reference sequence).

This chain uses TRBV5-1 with TRBJ2-1; no clear D. Trimming removed 0 bases from V and 8 bases from J, with 12 bases in between. Looked up from germline, CDR1 is SGHRS and CDR2 is YFSETQ. The CDR3 consists of 14 residues. CDR3 sequence (DNA): TGCGCCAGCAGCTTGGGATGGACGATCGATGAGCAGTTCTTC. Residues: CASSLGWTIDEQFF.

The rearrangement links TRBV20-1 to TRBJ2-3; D gene uncertain. This CDR3 comprises 13 residues. Trimming removed 5 bases at V and 1 base at J, with 10 bases between. Germline V CDR1 and CDR2: DFQATT, SNEGSKA (reference sequence). CDR3: CSACNVGTDTQYF. Written as DNA, the CDR3 is TGCAGTGCTTGCAACGTGGGCACAGATACGCAGTATTTT.

Of note for this clonotype: Mismatch with germline at one junction end may stem from a read error. The rearrangement links TRBV5-1 to TRBJ1-1; D is possibly TRBD1 (5 bases). Germline-derived CDR1 and CDR2 are SGHRS and YFSETQ. The CDR3 is made up of 14 amino acids. The CDR3 coding sequence is TGCGCCAGCAGCAAAGGGGACCTGAACACTAAAGCTTTCTTT. Protein: CASSKGDLNTKAFF.

This clonotype was seen only a few times. CDR3 bases: TGCGCCAGCTCCATGGCGACTAGATCAGAGACCCAGTACTTC. Translating gives CASSMATRSETQYF. The chain has TRBV4-1 and TRBJ2-5; TRBD2 might be the D (6 bases). This CDR3 is 14 amino acids long. With 8 bases removed from V and 4 bases from J, the gap between germline ends came to 17 bases. The germline V gene has CDR1 MGHRA and CDR2 YSYEKL.

The rearrangement uses TRBV6-2 or TRBV6-3 and TRBJ2-3; TRBD1 matches at 7 bases. CDR1 and CDR2 (germline): MNHEY, SVGEGT. V lost 5 bases, J lost 2 bases, and 4 bases stayed unmatched. This CDR3 region has 14 residues. The CDR3 spells CASSRQGHTDTQYF. The CDR3 DNA sequence: TGTGCCAGCAGTCGACAGGGACACACAGATACGCAGTATTTT.

This clonotype appeared once. J is TRBJ2-6 and V is TRBV7-2; D remains ambiguous. From germline, CDR1 is SGHTA and CDR2 FQGNSA. There are 14 residues in the CDR3. V was pared by 3 bases and J by 3 bases, with 6 bases between. CDR3 in amino acids: CASSFRYGANVLTF. CDR3 nucleotides: TGTGCCAGCAGCTTTAGGTATGGGGCCAACGTCCTGACTTTC.

The rearrangement links TRBV20-1 to TRBJ1-2; 7 nucleotides match TRBD1. This CDR3 contains 13 residues. V was pared by 3 bases and J by 5 bases, with 6 bases of the junction left unmatched. Per germline, CDR1 DFQATT and CDR2 SNEGSKA (reference sequence). Here the CDR3 reads CSARTGQGYGYTF. The CDR3 DNA follows: TGCAGTGCTAGGACAGGGCAGGGTTATGGCTACACCTTC.

As to this clonotype: One end of the junction does not line up with germline, which may come from a read error. V gene TRBV4-3 combines with J gene TRBJ2-1; possible D gene TRBD1, 6 bases. The CDR3 extends over 15 amino acids. Germline CDR1 is LGHNA and CDR2 is YSLEER. The CDR3: CAGSQLWTEHNEQFF. CDR3 DNA sequence: TGCGCCGGCAGCCAACTCTGGACAGAGCACAATGAGCAGTTCTTC.

J is TRBJ2-7 and V is TRBV20-1, with a weak D call TRBD1 (6 bases). V lost 5 bases to trimming and J lost 3 bases, with 11 bases between them. Germline CDR1 reads DFQATT; CDR2 reads SNEGSKA (reference sequence). This CDR3 is 12 amino acids long. For the CDR3, the DNA is TGCAGTGCTCCCAAGGACAGCTACGAGCAGTACGTC. This translates into CSAPKDSYEQYV.

V and J are TRBV5-1 and TRBJ2-1, with D possibly being TRBD1 or TRBD2 (5 bases each). This CDR3 region has 18 residues. The germline V and J ends were trimmed by 2 bases and 0 bases, with 18 bases remaining between them. Germline lookup yields CDR1 SGHRS and CDR2 YFSETQ. The CDR3 loop is CASSLPRLGALSYNEQFF. In nucleotides, the CDR3 is TGCGCCAGCAGCTTACCAAGACTCGGGGCGCTCTCCTACAATGAGCAGTTCTTC.

This clonotype was counted only a few times. The V call is TRBV20-1, the J call TRBJ1-5; 7 bases fit TRBD1. The CDR3 has 15 amino acids. The germline CDR1 and CDR2 sequences are DFQATT and SNEGSKA (reference sequence). The V segment lost 3 bases and the J segment 4 bases; nucleotides outside the gene matches: 9. The CDR3 sequence: CSARRGLTGNQPQHF. The CDR3 DNA sequence: TGCAGTGCTAGGCGAGGACTGACAGGGAATCAGCCCCAGCATTTT.

This clonotype appeared a few times. The chain links TRBV7-2 to TRBJ2-1; the match to TRBD1 covers 9 bases. The trim removed 6 bases at V and 8 bases at J, leaving 11 bases unmatched. The CDR3 sequence is 15 residues long. CDR1 SGHTA and CDR2 FQGNSA come from the germline V gene. As DNA, the CDR3 is TGTGCCAGCAGGCTAGACGGGACAGGGTGGGATGAGCAGTTCTTC. As protein: CASRLDGTGWDEQFF. Full variable domain (remainder filled in from reference TRBV7-2 and TRBJ2-1): GAGVSQSPSNKVTEKGKDVELRCDPISGHTALYWYRQSLGQGLEFLIYFQGNSAPDKSGLPSDRFSAERTGGSVSTLTIQRTQQEDSAVYLCASRLDGTGWDEQFFGPGTRLTVL.

The chain uses TRBV20-1 and TRBJ2-1; TRBD2 agrees at 9 bases. Germline values: CDR1 DFQATT, CDR2 SNEGSKA (reference sequence). CDR3 length equals 18 residues. V shed 1 base and J 1 base; nucleotides not matched to a gene: 11. As DNA, the CDR3 is TGCAGTGCTAGAGTCGGTTGGCGGGAGGGTGGGTCCTACAATGAGCAGTTCTTC. As protein: CSARVGWREGGSYNEQFF.

The V and J genes are TRBV4-1 and TRBJ2-3; D unresolved. V was trimmed by 5 bases and J by 5 bases, leaving 8 bases between them. The CDR3 length is 12 residues. Germline assignment: CDR1 MGHRA and CDR2 YSYEKL. CDR3 sequence (DNA): TGCGCCAGCAGCGAGGAGAGAGATACGCAGTATTTT. Residues: CASSEERDTQYF.

The chain employs TRBV20-1 and TRBJ1-3, with a possible D match to TRBD1 (5 bases). CDR1 and CDR2 from the germline V gene are DFQATT and SNEGSKA (reference sequence). The length of the CDR3 is 14 residues. The V end was cut by 4 bases, the J end by 0 bases, with 10 bases between. The DNA of the CDR3 is TGCAGTGCTATTTCAGGGAACTCTGGAAACACCATATATTTT. Its protein is CSAISGNSGNTIYF.

The chain uses TRBV7-8 and TRBJ2-3; D unclear. This CDR3 has 12 amino acids. Trimming stripped 5 bases from V and 6 bases from J, with 9 bases between. CDR1 and CDR2 from the germline V gene are SGHVS and FQNEAQ. This CDR3 is CASSVTLDTQYF. The CDR3 nucleotides are TGTGCCAGCAGCGTAACGCTTGATACGCAGTATTTT.

This clonotype came up a few times. The J gene is TRBJ2-7, the V gene TRBV7-8; D is possibly TRBD1 (10 bases). The V gene's germline CDR1 is SGHVS and CDR2 FQNEAQ. The CDR3 spans 18 residues. V shed 4 bases and J shed 3 bases, with 25 bases lying between them. DNA for the CDR3: TGTGCCAGCAGCTCCGGGACAGGGGCACTAGCGGGCATCTACGAGCAGTACTTC. Translation: CASSSGTGALAGIYEQYF.

This chain links TRBV6-2 or TRBV6-3 with TRBJ2-1; D not resolved. This CDR3 is built from 14 residues. V lost 8 bases and J 1 base, leaving 12 bases between the germline ends. CDR1 and CDR2 from the germline V gene are MNHEY and SVGEGT. CDR3 loop: CASRKVSSYNEQFF. In DNA form, the CDR3 reads TGTGCCAGCCGAAAGGTCAGTTCCTACAATGAGCAGTTCTTC.

This clonotype is medium-sized in the sample. The V gene is TRBV10-1, the J gene TRBJ2-3; a possible D gene is TRBD1 (6 bases). The ends were cut back, 6 bases at V and 0 bases at J, with 22 bases in the middle. Germline values: CDR1 WNHNN, CDR2 SYGVQD (reference sequence). The CDR3 is 18 residues long. The chain's CDR3 is CASRPGHRQFPSTDTQYF. Written as DNA, the CDR3 is TGCGCCAGCAGGCCGGGACATCGCCAGTTTCCTAGCACAGATACGCAGTATTTT.

This clonotype has a handful of counts. V usage is TRBV12-3 or TRBV12-4 and J usage is TRBJ1-5; D is uncertain. This CDR3 has 16 amino acids. The V and J ends lost 6 bases and 9 bases respectively, with 24 bases between them. The CDR3 protein is CASSRLRTAMHSPQHF. The CDR3 nucleotides read TGTGCCAGCAGCAGACTTAGGACTGCGATGCACTCGCCCCAGCATTTT.

The chain recombines TRBV9 with TRBJ2-5; D tentatively fits TRBD1 or TRBD2 (5 bases each). V dropped 3 bases and J dropped 5 bases, with 14 bases sitting between them. CDR3 length equals 14 residues. The germline CDR1 and CDR2 sequences are SGDLS and YYNGEE. CDR3 in amino acids: CASSAKGWGETQYF. The CDR3 DNA reads TGTGCCAGCAGCGCGAAAGGGTGGGGGGAGACCCAGTACTTC. The full variable domain, rest sourced from reference TRBV9 and TRBJ2-5, is DSGVTQTPKHLITATGQRVTLRCSPRSGDLSVYWYQQSLDQGLQFLIQYYNGEERAKGNILERFSAQQFPDLHSELNLSSLELGDSALYFCASSAKGWGETQYFGPGTRLLVL.